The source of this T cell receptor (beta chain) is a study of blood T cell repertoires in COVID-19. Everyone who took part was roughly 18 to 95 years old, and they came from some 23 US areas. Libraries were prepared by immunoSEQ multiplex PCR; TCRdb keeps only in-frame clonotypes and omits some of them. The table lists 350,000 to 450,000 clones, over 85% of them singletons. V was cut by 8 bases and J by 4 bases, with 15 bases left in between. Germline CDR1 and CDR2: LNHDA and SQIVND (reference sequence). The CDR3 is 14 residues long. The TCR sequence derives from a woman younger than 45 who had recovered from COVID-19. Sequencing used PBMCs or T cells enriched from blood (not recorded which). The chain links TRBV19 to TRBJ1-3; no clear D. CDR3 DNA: TGTGCCAGTTCCTGGGGAGGTACAGGAAACACCATATATTTT. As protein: CASSWGGTGNTIYF.